This is a list of T cell receptor beta chains from one sample in a study of cytotoxic CD8 clonotypes in ibrutinib-treated CLL. TCRdb's table, derived via immunoSEQ multiplex PCR, lists solely in-frame clones and lacks some. The data hold around 33,000 clones, with roughly 50% observed a single time. Here the sequenced sample was PBMCs, taken before ibrutinib treatment. These receptors all come from a human donor with chronic lymphocytic leukemia. Both conserved end residues are part of each CDR3. The D gene is left open where the match is weak. Size values are once, few and many counts, or a class for expanded clones, and some rows have none.

v_call: TRBV9; j_call: TRBJ2-5; clone_size: .; d_call: .; cdr3_aa: CASSVGGETQYF; cdr3_nt: TGTGCCAGCAGCGTGGGTGGAGAGACCCAGTACTTC
v_call: TRBV28; j_call: TRBJ1-1; clone_size: .; d_call: .; cdr3_aa: CASSLSIKPGLHTEAFF; cdr3_nt: TGTGCCAGCAGTTTATCTATTAAACCGGGACTCCACACTGAAGCTTTCTTT
v_call: TRBV7-8; j_call: TRBJ2-1; clone_size: once; d_call: TRBD2; cdr3_aa: CASSLRRRGGNEQFF; cdr3_nt: TGTGCCAGCAGCTTACGTCGGCGGGGGGGGAATGAGCAGTTCTTC
v_call: TRBV29-1; j_call: TRBJ2-5; clone_size: once; d_call: .; cdr3_aa: CSARGLGRETQYF; cdr3_nt: TGCAGCGCACGAGGGTTGGGAAGAGAGACCCAGTACTTC
v_call: TRBV6-4; j_call: TRBJ1-1; clone_size: few; d_call: .; cdr3_aa: CASSADTNTEAFF; cdr3_nt: TGTGCCAGCAGTGCGGATACGAACACTGAAGCTTTCTTT
v_call: TRBV5-6; j_call: TRBJ2-7; clone_size: .; d_call: TRBD1; cdr3_aa: CASSLGQGRYEQYF; cdr3_nt: TGTGCCAGCAGCTTGGGACAGGGTAGGTACGAGCAGTACTTC
v_call: TRBV6-6; j_call: TRBJ1-5; clone_size: .; d_call: .; cdr3_aa: CASSSRGDGQPQHF; cdr3_nt: TGTGCCAGCAGTTCGAGAGGTGACGGTCAGCCCCAGCATTTT
v_call: TRBV6-6; j_call: TRBJ1-2; clone_size: .; d_call: .; cdr3_aa: CASSIAPGSDYGYTF; cdr3_nt: TGTGCCAGCAGTATAGCCCCCGGGAGCGACTATGGCTACACCTTC
v_call: TRBV6-6; j_call: TRBJ2-7; clone_size: .; d_call: TRBD1; cdr3_aa: CASSYATGGEQYF; cdr3_nt: TGTGCCAGCAGTTACGCAACAGGGGGCGAGCAGTACTTC
v_call: TRBV29-1; j_call: TRBJ1-2; clone_size: .; d_call: .; cdr3_aa: CSVEDRHYGYTF; cdr3_nt: TGCAGCGTTGAAGATCGGCATTATGGCTACACCTTC
v_call: TRBV6-5; j_call: TRBJ1-4; clone_size: .; d_call: .; cdr3_aa: CASSYSPIGRSEKLFF; cdr3_nt: TGTGCCAGCAGTTACTCCCCCATCGGCAGGTCGGAAAAACTGTTTTTT
v_call: TRBV6-1; j_call: TRBJ2-3; clone_size: .; d_call: .; cdr3_aa: CASPGQLGRDTQYF; cdr3_nt: TGTGCCAGTCCGGGACAACTGGGGAGAGATACGCAGTATTTT
v_call: TRBV15; j_call: TRBJ2-5; clone_size: few; d_call: .; cdr3_aa: CATGERKETQYF; cdr3_nt: TGTGCCACCGGGGAACGTAAAGAGACCCAGTACTTC
v_call: TRBV18; j_call: TRBJ1-1; clone_size: .; d_call: .; cdr3_aa: CASSLTLEAEAFF; cdr3_nt: TGTGCCAGCTCCCTTACACTAGAGGCGGAAGCTTTCTTT
v_call: TRBV9; j_call: TRBJ2-1; clone_size: many; d_call: TRBD2; cdr3_aa: CASSVGLAGPLHEQFF; cdr3_nt: TGTGCCAGCAGCGTAGGGTTAGCGGGGCCACTTCATGAGCAGTTCTTC
v_call: TRBV7-9; j_call: TRBJ1-2; clone_size: .; d_call: TRBD1; cdr3_aa: CASSPGQFYGYTF; cdr3_nt: TGTGCCAGCAGCCCGGGACAGTTCTATGGCTACACCTTC
v_call: TRBV27; j_call: TRBJ1-2; clone_size: .; d_call: .; cdr3_aa: CASSPRGLYGYTF; cdr3_nt: TGTGCCAGCAGCCCGCGGGGTCTGTATGGCTACACCTTC
v_call: TRBV11-2; j_call: TRBJ1-6; clone_size: .; d_call: .; cdr3_aa: CASSLDSYGSPLHF; cdr3_nt: TGTGCCAGCAGCTTGGACAGCTACGGGTCACCCCTCCACTTT
v_call: TRBV15; j_call: TRBJ1-5; clone_size: few; d_call: .; cdr3_aa: CATSRDRGSNQPQHF; cdr3_nt: TGTGCCACCAGCAGAGATCGGGGGTCGAATCAGCCCCAGCATTTT
v_call: TRBV9; j_call: TRBJ1-4; clone_size: .; d_call: .; cdr3_aa: CASSGGIGGNEKLFF; cdr3_nt: TGTGCCAGCAGCGGAGGCATCGGGGGGAATGAAAAACTGTTTTTT
v_call: TRBV7-3; j_call: TRBJ2-1; clone_size: .; d_call: TRBD2; cdr3_aa: CASSWTSGGAYNEQFF; cdr3_nt: TGTGCCAGCAGCTGGACTAGCGGGGGGGCCTACAATGAGCAGTTCTTC
v_call: TRBV18; j_call: TRBJ1-1; clone_size: few; d_call: .; cdr3_aa: CASSPEVWSTEAFF; cdr3_nt: TGTGCCAGCTCACCAGAGGTCTGGAGCACTGAAGCTTTCTTT
v_call: TRBV28; j_call: TRBJ2-7; clone_size: few; d_call: .; cdr3_aa: CASNGASYEQYF; cdr3_nt: TGTGCCAGCAATGGGGCCTCCTACGAGCAGTACTTC
v_call: TRBV28; j_call: TRBJ2-3; clone_size: .; d_call: TRBD1; cdr3_aa: CASSLPTGSAHTADTQYF; cdr3_nt: TGTGCCAGCAGTCTCCCGACAGGGTCTGCTCACACGGCAGATACGCAGTATTTT
v_call: TRBV6-5; j_call: TRBJ2-7; clone_size: few; d_call: TRBD1; cdr3_aa: CASSYSGQGYEQYF; cdr3_nt: TGTGCCAGCAGTTACTCGGGACAGGGTTACGAGCAGTACTTC
v_call: TRBV27; j_call: TRBJ1-5; clone_size: .; d_call: .; cdr3_aa: CASSRFNQPQHF; cdr3_nt: TGTGCCAGCAGCCGGTTCAATCAGCCCCAGCATTTT
v_call: TRBV6-5; j_call: TRBJ2-5; clone_size: few; d_call: .; cdr3_aa: CASRISVAQETQYF; cdr3_nt: TGTGCCAGCAGAATCTCAGTAGCCCAAGAGACCCAGTACTTC
v_call: TRBV2; j_call: TRBJ1-2; clone_size: .; d_call: .; cdr3_aa: CASRDTGFDGYTF; cdr3_nt: TGTGCCAGCAGGGACACAGGGTTCGATGGCTACACCTTC
v_call: TRBV19; j_call: TRBJ1-1; clone_size: .; d_call: TRBD1; cdr3_aa: CASKQGDHHTEAFF; cdr3_nt: TGTGCCAGTAAGCAGGGGGATCACCACACTGAAGCTTTCTTT
v_call: TRBV6-1; j_call: TRBJ1-3; clone_size: .; d_call: .; cdr3_aa: CASSSWTVSGNTIYF; cdr3_nt: TGTGCCAGCAGCTCATGGACAGTTTCTGGAAACACCATATATTTT
v_call: TRBV5-8; j_call: TRBJ1-4; clone_size: .; d_call: .; cdr3_aa: CASSLGLGPDATNEKLFF; cdr3_nt: TGTGCCAGCAGCTTGGGATTGGGCCCCGATGCAACTAATGAAAAACTGTTTTTT
v_call: TRBV6-6; j_call: TRBJ2-2; clone_size: .; d_call: .; cdr3_aa: CASRKREVTGELFF; cdr3_nt: TGTGCCAGCCGAAAAAGGGAGGTTACCGGGGAGCTGTTTTTT
v_call: TRBV6-5; j_call: TRBJ2-7; clone_size: .; d_call: .; cdr3_aa: CASSYSAGSSYEQYF; cdr3_nt: TGTGCCAGCAGTTACTCAGCGGGTAGCTCCTACGAGCAGTACTTC
v_call: TRBV4-1; j_call: TRBJ1-5; clone_size: once; d_call: .; cdr3_aa: CASSQDRGTLTGPQQPQHF; cdr3_nt: TGCGCCAGCAGCCAAGATAGAGGCACGCTGACAGGTCCACAGCAGCCCCAGCATTTT
v_call: TRBV5-1; j_call: TRBJ1-4; clone_size: .; d_call: TRBD1; cdr3_aa: CASSLAWPGQGANPRREKLFF; cdr3_nt: TGCGCCAGCAGCTTGGCCTGGCCGGGACAGGGGGCTAATCCCCGAAGGGAAAAACTGTTTTTT
v_call: TRBV5-1; j_call: TRBJ2-4; clone_size: .; d_call: .; cdr3_aa: CASSLTGDKNIQYF; cdr3_nt: TGCGCCAGCAGCCTGACAGGAGACAAAAACATTCAGTACTTC
v_call: TRBV5-6; j_call: TRBJ1-2; clone_size: .; d_call: TRBD1; cdr3_aa: CASSQGQPSTLGGYTF; cdr3_nt: TGTGCCAGCAGCCAGGGACAGCCCTCTACGCTGGGCGGCTACACCTTC
v_call: TRBV5-4; j_call: TRBJ2-3; clone_size: .; d_call: .; cdr3_aa: CASSLVGAHTDTQYF; cdr3_nt: TGTGCCAGCAGCCTAGTAGGGGCGCACACAGATACGCAGTATTTT
v_call: TRBV18; j_call: TRBJ2-3; clone_size: few; d_call: TRBD2; cdr3_aa: CASSLSGGTSTDTQYF; cdr3_nt: TGTGCCAGCTCACTAAGCGGGGGGACTAGCACAGATACGCAGTATTTT
v_call: TRBV10-3; j_call: TRBJ2-7; clone_size: .; d_call: TRBD1; cdr3_aa: CAISDPGQGRDEQYF; cdr3_nt: TGTGCCATCAGTGACCCGGGACAGGGAAGGGACGAGCAGTACTTC
v_call: TRBV6-6; j_call: TRBJ2-1; clone_size: few; d_call: .; cdr3_aa: CASSYSQGYSYNEQFF; cdr3_nt: TGTGCCAGCAGTTACTCACAGGGTTATTCGTACAATGAGCAGTTCTTC
v_call: TRBV15; j_call: TRBJ2-5; clone_size: .; d_call: TRBD2; cdr3_aa: CATSRGAGGETQYF; cdr3_nt: TGTGCCACCAGCAGAGGCGCGGGGGGAGAGACCCAGTACTTC
v_call: TRBV6-6; j_call: TRBJ1-1; clone_size: .; d_call: .; cdr3_aa: CASSYSGRMNTEAFF; cdr3_nt: TGTGCCAGCAGTTACTCGGGACGGATGAACACTGAAGCTTTCTTT
v_call: TRBV2; j_call: TRBJ2-1; clone_size: .; d_call: .; cdr3_aa: CASIPTANEQFF; cdr3_nt: TGTGCCAGCATTCCCACAGCCAATGAGCAGTTCTTC
v_call: TRBV28; j_call: TRBJ2-7; clone_size: .; d_call: TRBD1; cdr3_aa: CASSFRGQSYEQYF; cdr3_nt: TGTGCCAGCAGTTTCCGGGGACAGTCCTACGAGCAGTACTTC
v_call: TRBV28; j_call: TRBJ1-6; clone_size: .; d_call: .; cdr3_aa: CASSLFGGGANSPLHF; cdr3_nt: TGTGCCAGCAGTTTATTTGGGGGGGGCGCGAATTCACCCCTCCACTTT
v_call: TRBV5-1; j_call: TRBJ1-2; clone_size: .; d_call: .; cdr3_aa: CASSPSGFQGYGYTF; cdr3_nt: TGCGCCAGCAGCCCTTCCGGCTTTCAGGGTTATGGCTACACCTTC
v_call: TRBV27; j_call: TRBJ1-3; clone_size: few; d_call: TRBD1; cdr3_aa: CATKTGANGNTIYF; cdr3_nt: TGTGCCACCAAGACAGGGGCAAATGGAAACACCATATATTTT
v_call: TRBV18; j_call: TRBJ2-7; clone_size: few; d_call: .; cdr3_aa: CASSPRDLSEQYF; cdr3_nt: TGTGCCAGCTCACCCCGTGACTTATCCGAGCAGTACTTC
v_call: TRBV4-1; j_call: TRBJ2-7; clone_size: .; d_call: .; cdr3_aa: CASSQEVGTSVSEQYF; cdr3_nt: TGCGCCAGCAGCCAAGAAGTAGGGACATCCGTAAGCGAGCAGTACTTC
v_call: TRBV2; j_call: TRBJ2-2; clone_size: .; d_call: .; cdr3_aa: CASSETRVDGELFF; cdr3_nt: TGTGCCAGCAGTGAAACTAGGGTAGACGGGGAGCTGTTTTTT